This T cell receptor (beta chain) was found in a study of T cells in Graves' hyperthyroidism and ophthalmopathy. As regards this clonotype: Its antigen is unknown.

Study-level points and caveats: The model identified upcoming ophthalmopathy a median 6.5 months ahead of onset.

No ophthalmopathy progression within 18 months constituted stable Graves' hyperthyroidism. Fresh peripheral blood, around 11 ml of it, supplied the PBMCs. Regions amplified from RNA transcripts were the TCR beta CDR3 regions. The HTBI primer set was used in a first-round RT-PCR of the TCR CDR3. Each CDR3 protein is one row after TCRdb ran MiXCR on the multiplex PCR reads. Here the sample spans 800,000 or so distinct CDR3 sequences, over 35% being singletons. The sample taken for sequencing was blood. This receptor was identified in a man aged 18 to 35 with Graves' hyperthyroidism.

The DNA for the CDR3 is TGTGCCATCAGAATGTCCCGCGGGGAACTGTTTTTT. As protein: CAIRMSRGELFF. The chain uses TRBV10-3 and TRBJ1-4; D is uncertain. V was clipped by 6 bases and J by 12 bases, with 14 bases between them. There are 12 residues in the CDR3. Germline V lookup: CDR1 ENHRY, CDR2 SYGVKD.